This T cell receptor (beta chain) is from a study of HIV-infected children after antiretroviral therapy interruption. Study details: For the interruption arm, samples span week 0 through about 3 years after study end.

This clonotype was detected ten times or more. Its antigen is as yet unknown. Broader study findings: The Gini coefficient of naive CD4+ repertoires rose, returning to baseline by 3 years.

Treatment reported: PENTA 11 planned treatment interruption arm or continuous ART arm. At least 24 weeks of at least three-drug ART, in children 2 to 15 years. Trimming pared 1 base from V and 6 bases from J, leaving 4 bases between. In germline, CDR1 is LGHDT, CDR2 YNNKEL (reference sequence). This CDR3 spans 12 amino acids. Unique molecular identifiers were included in an RNA-based 3' RACE TCR library. TCRdb analysed the 3' RACE reads with MiXCR anew, one entry per CDR3 protein. The profile shows more than 85,000 distinct CDR3 sequences, 5.5% to 8.5% of them singletons. Here the sequenced sample was CD45RA+ CD4+ T cells from PBMCs, pooled from several time points, taken from a donor given antiretroviral therapy, either interrupted or continuous. Sample subset: naive CD4+ CD45RA+ CD45RO- T cells. This clonotype was obtained from a pool of human donors with HIV. This chain connects TRBV3-1 to TRBJ2-4; D is undetermined. The CDR3 sequence: CASSQALNIQYF. The CDR3 DNA is TGTGCCAGCAGCCAAGCCCTAAACATTCAGTACTTC.